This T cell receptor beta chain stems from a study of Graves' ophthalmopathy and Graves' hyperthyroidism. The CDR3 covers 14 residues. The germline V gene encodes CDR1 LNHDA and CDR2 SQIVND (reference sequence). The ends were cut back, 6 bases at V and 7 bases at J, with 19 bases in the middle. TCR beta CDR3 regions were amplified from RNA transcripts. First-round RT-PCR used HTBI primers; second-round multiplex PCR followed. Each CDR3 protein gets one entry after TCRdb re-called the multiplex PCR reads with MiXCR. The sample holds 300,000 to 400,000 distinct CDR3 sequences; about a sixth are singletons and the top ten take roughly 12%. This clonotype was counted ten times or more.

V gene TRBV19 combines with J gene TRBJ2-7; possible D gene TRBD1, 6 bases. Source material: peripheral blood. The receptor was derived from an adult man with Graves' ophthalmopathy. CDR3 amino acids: CASRRTDLTSEQYF. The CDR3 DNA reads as TGTGCCAGTAGACGGACAGATCTCACGAGTGAGCAGTACTTC.